This entry lists 27 T cell receptor beta chains sequenced from one sample in a study of T-cell reconstitution after alpha-beta-depleted transplantation in children. As it was prepared, the TCRbeta library received unique molecular identifiers. TCRdb re-called the PCR reads through MiXCR, storing one row per CDR3 protein. The sample contains 84,000 or so distinct CDR3 sequences, around 15% of which appear only once. This specimen was PBMCs, mostly from graft donor cells, taken 180 days after TCRalphabeta/CD19-depleted stem cell transplant. These receptors were obtained from a male patient aged 2-15 years who had a stem cell transplant for acute lymphoblastic leukemia, so the T cells may come from the graft donor.

CDR3: CSVLTHTGLNEKLFF. The CDR3 nucleotides are TGCAGCGTCCTTACCCACACAGGCCTTAATGAAAAACTGTTTTTT. The V and J genes are TRBV29-1 and TRBJ1-4, with a tentative D call TRBD1 (5 bases). This CDR3 spans 15 amino acids. CDR1 and CDR2 (germline): SQVTM, ANQGSEA. Trimming cost V 6 bases and J 4 bases, with 18 bases left between them.

The sample holds a few counts of this clonotype. The DNA for the CDR3 is TGCGCCAGCAGCACCCGGACAGGCCACGGTAATGAAAAACTGTTTTTT. Translated: CASSTRTGHGNEKLFF. This chain links TRBV5-1 with TRBJ1-4, with TRBD1 identical over 7 bases. V was pared by 4 bases and J by 4 bases, with 10 bases of the junction left unmatched. The CDR3 runs to 16 residues. CDR1 SGHRS and CDR2 YFSETQ come from the germline V gene.

V usage is TRBV4-3 and J usage is TRBJ2-1, with D perhaps matching TRBD1 (6 bases). The CDR3 has 16 amino acids. With 0 bases removed from V and 9 bases from J, the gap between germline ends came to 18 bases. Per germline, CDR1 LGHNA and CDR2 YSLEER. In DNA form, the CDR3 reads TGCGCCAGCAGCCAAGAAACTTCAGGGGATCGTGGTGAGCAGTTCTTC. Protein sequence: CASSQETSGDRGEQFF.

This clonotype has just a few counts. The genes are TRBV7-2 and TRBJ2-1; unclear D gene. Trimming left V 0 bases short and J 7 bases short, with 7 bases between. In germline, CDR1 is SGHTA, CDR2 FQGNSA. CDR3 length equals 13 residues. The CDR3 here is CASSLAFVNEQFF. CDR3 nucleotides: TGTGCCAGCAGCTTAGCGTTTGTTAATGAGCAGTTCTTC.

This rearrangement joins TRBV18 to TRBJ2-3; 7 bases agree with TRBD2. Unmatched junction bases numbered 4, after V lost 6 bases and J lost 4 bases. The CDR3 covers 13 residues. Looked up from germline, CDR1 is KGHSH and CDR2 is LQKENI. CDR3 sequence: CASSGGRADTQYF. The CDR3 region has the DNA TGTGCCAGCTCGGGAGGGCGAGCAGATACGCAGTATTTT.

The gene calls are TRBV10-3 and TRBJ2-2, with 9 bases lining up with TRBD1. Germline V gene sequence: CDR1 ENHRY, CDR2 SYGVKD. The CDR3 is 18 amino acids. Trimming cost V 0 bases and J 2 bases; bases outside gene matches: 7. In DNA, the CDR3 is TGTGCCATCAGTGAGTCAACCTACAGGGGGCTAAACACCGGGGAGCTGTTTTTT. It encodes CAISESTYRGLNTGELFF.

The CDR3 region is CSVEDSGDPYEQYF. In DNA form, the CDR3 reads TGCAGCGTTGAAGATTCAGGGGACCCCTACGAGCAGTACTTC. The V and J genes are TRBV29-1 and TRBJ2-7, with D perhaps TRBD1 (6 bases). Trimming removed 0 bases from V and 2 bases from J, with 11 bases in between. The CDR3 spans 14 residues. CDR1 SQVTM and CDR2 ANQGSEA come from the germline V gene.

This clonotype was detected a few times. The chain joins TRBV20-1 to TRBJ2-1, with 16 positions matching TRBD2. This CDR3 contains 11 residues. Trimming took 6 bases from V and 16 from J; bases not matched to a gene: 3. The germline V gene has CDR1 DFQATT and CDR2 SNEGSKA (reference sequence). CDR3 nucleotide sequence: TGCAGTGCCGGGACTAGCGGGGGGGAATTCTTC. This translates into CSAGTSGGEFF.

This chain uses TRBV5-1 with TRBJ2-7; no definite D call. Germline V gives CDR1 SGHRS, CDR2 YFSETQ. The CDR3 runs to 13 residues. V was shortened by 3 bases and J by 2 bases, with 9 bases between the two germline ends. CDR3 sequence reads: CASSWIQPYEQYF. The CDR3 coding sequence is TGCGCCAGCAGCTGGATACAGCCCTACGAGCAGTACTTC.

The gene calls are TRBV11-2 and TRBJ2-3; no reliable D call. The CDR3 covers 14 residues. Germline lookup yields CDR1 SGHAT and CDR2 FQNNGV. V lost 2 bases, J lost 0 bases, and 6 bases lay in between. Here the CDR3 reads CASSLRLSTDTQYF. In nucleotides, the CDR3 is TGTGCCAGCAGCTTAAGGTTGAGCACAGATACGCAGTATTTT. The full variable domain, completed using reference TRBV11-2 and TRBJ2-3, is EAGVAQSPRYKIIEKRQSVAFWCNPISGHATLYWYQQILGQGPKLLIQFQNNGVVDDSQLPKDRFSAERLKGVDSTLKIQPAKLEDSAVYLCASSLRLSTDTQYFGPGTRLTVL.

V usage is TRBV28 and J usage is TRBJ2-5; D is tentatively TRBD1 or TRBD2 (5 bases each). This CDR3 region has 14 residues. Germline V gene data show CDR1 as MDHEN and CDR2 as SYDVKM. V lost 6 bases and J 7 bases, leaving 18 bases between the germline ends. The CDR3, as DNA: TGTGCCAGCAGCGGGGCGGGTTTCCCGGGGACCCAGTACTTC. The encoded protein is CASSGAGFPGTQYF.

The chain employs TRBV5-1 and TRBJ2-7; 7 bases are shared with TRBD2. This CDR3 is built from 15 residues. Germline values: CDR1 SGHRS, CDR2 YFSETQ. Trimming at V came to 1 base and at J to 0 bases, leaving 4 bases not matched to a gene. The CDR3 here is CASSLSPGGSYEQYF. The CDR3 coding sequence is TGCGCCAGCAGCTTGTCTCCGGGGGGCTCCTACGAGCAGTACTTC.

The table lists this clonotype with many counts. The J gene is TRBJ2-7, the V gene TRBV7-2; D not certain. Trimming took off 3 bases at V and 2 bases at J, with 11 bases between the two ends. The CDR3 has 14 residues. Germline V lookup: CDR1 SGHTA, CDR2 FQGNSA. The CDR3 nucleotides are TGTGCCAGCAGCTTCTACGGTGCCCCCTACGAGCAGTACTTC. Residues: CASSFYGAPYEQYF.

The chain recombines TRBV2 with TRBJ2-1; D is ambiguous. CDR1 is SNHLY, CDR2 FYNNEI, per germline. The CDR3 runs to 10 residues. V dropped 8 bases and J dropped 4 bases, with 3 bases sitting between them. In DNA, the CDR3 is TGTGCCAGCCATTACAATGAGCAGTTCTTC. Protein product: CASHYNEQFF.

This chain links TRBV18 with TRBJ2-7, with 8 bases fitting TRBD1. CDR1 and CDR2 from the germline V gene are KGHSH and LQKENI. After removal of 4 bases from V and 5 bases from J, the junction contained 19 bases not matched to a gene. The CDR3 runs to 18 residues. The CDR3 protein is CASSRDQGARGRGDEQYF. In DNA form, the CDR3 reads TGTGCCAGCTCACGAGACCAGGGGGCGCGAGGCAGGGGCGACGAGCAGTACTTC. The complete variable domain, with remaining parts taken from reference TRBV18 and TRBJ2-7, reads NAGVMQNPRHLVRRRGQEARLRCSPMKGHSHVYWYRQLPEEGLKFMVYLQKENIIDESGMPKERFSAEFPKEGPSILRIQQVVRGDSAAYFCASSRDQGARGRGDEQYFGPGTRLTVT.

This clonotype was seen only a few times. The chain links TRBV20-1 to TRBJ2-7; D could derive from TRBD1 or TRBD2 (5 bases each). Per the germline V gene, CDR1 is DFQATT and CDR2 is SNEGSKA (reference sequence). V was shortened by 3 bases and J by 2 bases, with 8 bases between the two germline ends. The CDR3 is 12 residues long. The DNA of the CDR3 is TGCAGTGCTAGGGGACCGACCTACGAGCAGTACTTC. Its translation is CSARGPTYEQYF.

This clonotype was seen only a few times. CDR3 sequence reads: CASSPQGQAHGYTF. The CDR3 DNA is TGTGCCAGCAGCCCCCAGGGACAGGCCCATGGCTACACCTTC. J is TRBJ1-2 and V is TRBV7-2; TRBD1 aligns across 8 bases. Germline V gene sequence: CDR1 SGHTA, CDR2 FQGNSA. CDR3 size: 14 residues. Losses at the gene ends were 5 bases for V and 6 bases for J; bases not matched to a gene: 8.

This clonotype was found a few times. The chain recombines TRBV2 with TRBJ2-1; the match to TRBD1 covers 9 bases. The CDR3 runs to 14 residues. The ends lost 8 bases at V and 5 bases at J; junction bases unmatched: 7. CDR1 is SNHLY and CDR2 is FYNNEI in the germline V gene. The CDR3 DNA reads TGTGCCAGCGCCAACAGGGGGCGAAACAATGAGCAGTTCTTC. It translates to CASANRGRNNEQFF.

The rearrangement uses TRBV11-2 and TRBJ1-6, with 7 bases fitting TRBD1. V dropped 2 bases and J dropped 4; count of bases not matched to a gene: 11. This CDR3 is built from 18 residues. Looked up from germline, CDR1 is SGHAT and CDR2 is FQNNGV. CDR3 region: CASSLLTRPGGYNSPLHF. DNA for the CDR3: TGTGCCAGCAGCTTACTGACAAGGCCAGGGGGGTATAATTCACCCCTCCACTTT.

The chain links TRBV12-3 or TRBV12-4 to TRBJ2-1; D is perhaps TRBD1 (5 bases). The V and J ends lost 6 bases and 7 bases respectively, with 16 bases between them. The CDR3 length is 14 residues. The CDR3 protein is CASRLREVGNEQFF. DNA for the CDR3: TGTGCCAGCAGGCTCAGGGAAGTGGGGAATGAGCAGTTCTTC.

The chain employs TRBV5-5 and TRBJ2-7; 9 bases are a match to TRBD1. V gave up 4 bases and J gave up 1 base; unmatched junction bases: 9. Germline assignment: CDR1 SGHKS and CDR2 YYEKEE (reference sequence). CDR3 length equals 16 residues. In DNA, the CDR3 is TGTGCCAGCAGCCCACAGGGGGCAGGGATATCCTACGAGCAGTACTTC. Encoded protein: CASSPQGAGISYEQYF.

This clonotype was seen at least ten times. The chain uses TRBV10-3 and TRBJ2-1, with no clear D. V lost 2 bases to trimming and J lost 8 bases, with 7 bases between them. CDR1 and CDR2 from the germline V gene are ENHRY and SYGVKD. The CDR3 spans 12 residues. CDR3 region: CAISELGDEQFF. For the CDR3, the DNA is TGTGCCATCAGTGAGCTTGGTGATGAGCAGTTCTTC.

In this sample, this clonotype turned up a few times. CDR3 region: CSCTGGRSYTQYF. CDR3 coding DNA: TGCAGCTGTACTGGGGGGCGTTCATATACGCAGTATTTT. V gene TRBV20-1 combines with J gene TRBJ2-3; the D call may be TRBD1 or TRBD2 (6 bases each). The CDR3 loop spans 13 amino acids. Looked up from germline, CDR1 is DFQATT and CDR2 is SNEGSKA (reference sequence).

This clonotype was recorded a few times. This chain joins TRBV28 and TRBJ2-7; no clear D. Germline V CDR1 and CDR2: MDHEN, SYDVKM. V lost 4 bases to trimming and J lost 3 bases, with 13 bases between them. This CDR3 has 14 residues. CDR3 DNA sequence: TGTGCCAGCAGTTGGGCCCTGCGCGGCTACGAGCAGTACTTC. It encodes CASSWALRGYEQYF. Combining the CDR3 with reference TRBV28 and TRBJ2-7 gives the whole variable domain DVKVTQSSRYLVKRTGEKVFLECVQDMDHENMFWYRQDPGLGLRLIYFSYDVKMKEKGDIPEGYSVSREKKERFSLILESASTNQTSMYLCASSWALRGYEQYFGPGTRLTVT.

The sample holds many counts of this clonotype. CDR3 in amino acids: CASSLAPPGRTSTPYEQYF. The CDR3 nucleotides read TGTGCCAGCAGCTTAGCGCCTCCGGGACGAACCTCGACACCCTACGAGCAGTACTTC. The chain uses TRBV7-2 and TRBJ2-7; D could derive from TRBD1 or TRBD2 (5 bases each). Trimming removed 0 bases at V and 2 bases at J, with 23 bases between. Germline V gene lookup returns CDR1 SGHTA and CDR2 FQGNSA. The CDR3 extends over 19 amino acids.

The chain joins TRBV20-1 to TRBJ2-1, with D unclear. CDR3 size: 14 residues. Germline V gene lookup returns CDR1 DFQATT and CDR2 SNEGSKA (reference sequence). V shed 5 bases and J shed 2 bases, with 13 bases lying between them. Here the CDR3 reads CSAPAEVAYNEQFF. The CDR3 region has the DNA TGCAGTGCTCCGGCTGAGGTAGCCTACAATGAGCAGTTCTTC.

This clonotype is termed large. This chain connects TRBV7-8 to TRBJ2-7; the match to TRBD1 covers 7 bases. Germline values: CDR1 SGHVS, CDR2 FQNEAQ. The CDR3 spans 15 residues. After removal of 2 bases from V and 0 bases from J, the junction contained 4 bases not matched to a gene. Written as DNA, the CDR3 is TGTGCCAGCAGCTTAAGGAGACAGGGCTCCTACGAGCAGTACTTC. Translated, it gives CASSLRRQGSYEQYF.